This TCR beta chain is from a study of blood T cells in healthy people across ages (dated by TCRdb to between 2014 and 2017). Regarding the complete study: Template switching captured roughly one uniquely barcoded TCR beta cDNA molecule per two T cells in model experiments. The study measured age-related changes in TCR beta repertoire diversity using deep sequencing normalized with unique cDNA molecular identifiers. The donors were split into four age groups: young (average approximately 16 years), middle-aged (around 40), aged (roughly 68) and long-lived (about 74). To avoid experimental bias, donors of different ages were randomly spread across the sequencing lanes. Two additional independent replicas of 1 million unique cDNA reads from the same blood draw were analyzed for two donors (one aged 18 to 30 and one aged 80 or older). Overall results and qualifications from the work: Observed TCR beta diversity per million T cells fell roughly linearly with age, and a significant reduction was already apparent by age approximately 40. Bulk unsorted PBMC profiling prevented conclusive comparison of naive and antigen-experienced compartments. Because donor CMV infection status was unknown, age-related changes in expanded clonotypes were potentially confounded. Estimates of total diversity based on one million sequenced T cells were considered lower bounds and underestimates. A strong correlation was found between observed TCR beta diversity and the percentage of naive T cells measured by flow cytometry. The long-lived group showed more naive CD4+ T cells, fewer expanded clones and increased TCR diversity than the aged group, suggesting age selection.

Library preparation employed 5' RACE. Reads for this sample came from an Illumina HiSeq 2500. A second PCR of about 7 to 12 cycles was run with a J-beta primer mix and a sample-barcoded 5' primer. A template-switch 5' adaptor carrying 12 random nucleotides introduced a unique molecular identifier onto each TCR beta cDNA molecule. Each sample yielded at least 2.5 million CDR3-containing paired-end reads. First-strand cDNA synthesis was performed from all RNA using the Mint cDNA synthesis kit, with priming by a TRBC-specific oligonucleotide. Following uracil-DNA glycosylase treatment, all cDNA underwent a first 18-cycle PCR with the universal primers M1SS and BC2_uni_R. Under the source paper's analysis protocol: For normalization, 1 million high-quality reads, each with a distinct molecular identifier, were randomly selected from each sample. Reads with shared molecular identifiers were discarded instead of being binned into consensus sequences. MiTCR, set to a Q25 quality threshold and the strictest error-elimination algorithm, was used for CDR3 identification, clonotype clustering and error correction. Lower-bound total TCR beta diversity was estimated with a nonparametric unseen species model using Euler transformation. Clones were called with MiXCR by TCRdb after fastp trimmed the public reads at Q25, and only in-frame beta chains were retained. Rows are combined by CDR3 protein, so each entry shows the most common genes and DNA. TCRdb, not the authors, supplied the V and J calls. Within this sample are hundreds of thousands of distinct CDR3 sequences, with roughly half of them counted one time only. The ten largest account for roughly 14% of the sample.

On this clonotype itself: Its antigen is not yet known. One end of the junction does not line up with germline, which may come from a read error.

CDR1 SGHRS and CDR2 YFSETQ are derived from the germline V gene. The CDR3 contains 16 residues, cysteine and phenylalanine counted. The kept DNA is CDR3 alone, 48 bases in frame from the first base. Donors were approximately 42 systemically healthy Caucasian individuals from Russia aged roughly 6 to 90 years. Each donor gave approximately 9.4 milliliters of peripheral blood, drawn into EDTA-treated Vacutainer tubes. PBMCs were isolated by Ficoll-Paque density-gradient centrifugation, with at least 6 million obtained per sample. Total RNA was extracted from PBMCs with Trizol reagent, with at least 5 micrograms obtained per sample. Naive CD45RAhigh/CD27high T cell percentages were measured by flow cytometry on a PBMC aliquot from every donor.

The V gene is TRBV5-1 and the J gene is TRBJ2-2; the D segment could be TRBD1, given 6 matching bases. The sample comprised blood. The source of this sequence is an elderly woman in good health. The nucleotides are TGCGCCAGCAGCGGAGCCGGGACACTGAACACCGGGGACCTGTTTTTT. This sequence encodes CASSGAGTLNTGDLFF.